This T cell receptor beta chain was sequenced in a study of T cell repertoires in cytomegalovirus infection. For the study at large: An indication of both CMV infection and matching HLA type came from public TCR beta signatures.

TCRdb analysed the reads with MiXCR anew, one entry per CDR3 protein. This sample yields approximately 500,000 distinct CDR3 sequences, of which 15% to 20% are seen a single time; about 24% belongs to the top ten. This clonotype occurred many times. Its cognate antigen is unknown. CDR3 length: 16 amino acids. CDR1 and CDR2 (germline): SEHNR, FQNEAQ (reference sequence). The germline V and J ends were trimmed by 4 bases and 0 bases, with 16 bases remaining between them. Study-wide results and caveats: CMV-specific HLA-C-restricted TCR beta clonotypes dominated the ex vivo response. Carriers of CMV plus the relevant HLA were identified by cumulative public TCR beta family frequency.

Sequencing was carried out using CD8+ T cells from PBMCs. The origin of this receptor is a human donor in good health (CMV status not recorded). Some clones in this sample may be carry-over from other donors' samples. The chain is built from TRBV7-9 and TRBJ2-7; TRBD2 might be the D (6 bases). CDR3 sequence reads: CASSSTTGTSSYEQYF. CDR3 nucleotide sequence: TGTGCCAGCAGCTCAACTACCGGGACTTCCTCCTACGAGCAGTACTTC.